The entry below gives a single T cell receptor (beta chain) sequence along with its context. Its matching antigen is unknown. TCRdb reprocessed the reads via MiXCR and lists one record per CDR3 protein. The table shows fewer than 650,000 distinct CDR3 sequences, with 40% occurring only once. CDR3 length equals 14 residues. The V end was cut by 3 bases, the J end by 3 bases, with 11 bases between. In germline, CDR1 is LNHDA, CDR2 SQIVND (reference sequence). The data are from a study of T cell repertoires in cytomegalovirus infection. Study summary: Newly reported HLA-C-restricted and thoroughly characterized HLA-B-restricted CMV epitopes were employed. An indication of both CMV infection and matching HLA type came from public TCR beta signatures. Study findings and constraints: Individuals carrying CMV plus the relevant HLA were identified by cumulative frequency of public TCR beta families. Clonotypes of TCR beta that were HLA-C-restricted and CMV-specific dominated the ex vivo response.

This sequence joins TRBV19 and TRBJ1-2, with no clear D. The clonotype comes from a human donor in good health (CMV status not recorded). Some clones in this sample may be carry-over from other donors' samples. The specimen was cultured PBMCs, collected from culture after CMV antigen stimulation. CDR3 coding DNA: TGTGCCAGTAGTATGAGGGAGTACTACTATGGCTACACCTTC. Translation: CASSMREYYYGYTF.